The sample holds many counts of the clone carrying this T cell receptor beta chain. The entry originates in a study of neurological immune-mediated disorders. The germline gives CDR1 DFQATT, CDR2 SNEGSKA (reference sequence). This CDR3 region has 15 residues. Trimming cost V 0 bases and J 4 bases; bases outside gene matches: 4. Synthesis of cDNA was carried out by template-switch 5'RACE. The reaction used 10-nucleotide random UMIs. TCRdb re-analysed the 5' RACE reads in MiXCR, keeping a single row per CDR3 protein. The table has 43,000 or so distinct CDR3 sequences, roughly 12% seen once. This sample's time point: longitudinal time-point 3.

V gene TRBV20-1 combines with J gene TRBJ2-3, with 10 bases identical to TRBD2. Sequencing was done on a sample of PBMCs. The source of this sequence is a man aged 30 to 39 in good health. The CDR3 coding sequence is TGCAGTGCTAGAGATCAGCGGGAGGGCGCAGATACGCAGTATTTT. Translating it yields CSARDQREGADTQYF.